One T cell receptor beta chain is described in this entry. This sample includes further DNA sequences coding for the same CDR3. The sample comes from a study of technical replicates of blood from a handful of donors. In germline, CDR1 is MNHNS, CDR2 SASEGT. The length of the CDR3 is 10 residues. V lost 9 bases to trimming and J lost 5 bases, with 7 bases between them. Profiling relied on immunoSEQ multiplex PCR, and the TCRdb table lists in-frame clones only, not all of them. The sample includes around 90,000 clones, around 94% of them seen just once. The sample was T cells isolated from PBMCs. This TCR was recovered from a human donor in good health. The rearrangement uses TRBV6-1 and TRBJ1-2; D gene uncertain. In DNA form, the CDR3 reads TGTGCCAGTCTGTCTTATGGCTACACCTTC. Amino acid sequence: CASLSYGYTF.